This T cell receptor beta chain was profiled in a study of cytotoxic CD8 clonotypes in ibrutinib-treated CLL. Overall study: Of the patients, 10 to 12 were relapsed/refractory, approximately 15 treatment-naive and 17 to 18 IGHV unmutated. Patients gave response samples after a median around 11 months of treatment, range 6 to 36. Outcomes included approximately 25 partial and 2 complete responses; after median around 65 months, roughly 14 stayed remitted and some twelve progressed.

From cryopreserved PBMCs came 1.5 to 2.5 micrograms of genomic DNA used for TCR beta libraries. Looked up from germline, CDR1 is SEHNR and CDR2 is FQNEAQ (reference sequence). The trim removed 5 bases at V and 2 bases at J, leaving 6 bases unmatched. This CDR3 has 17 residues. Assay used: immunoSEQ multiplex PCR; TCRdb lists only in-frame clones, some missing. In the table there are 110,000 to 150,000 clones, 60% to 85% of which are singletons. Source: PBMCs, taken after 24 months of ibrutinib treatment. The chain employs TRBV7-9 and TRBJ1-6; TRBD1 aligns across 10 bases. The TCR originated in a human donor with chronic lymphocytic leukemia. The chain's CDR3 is CASSQPGTGAYNSPLHF. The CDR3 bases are TGTGCCAGCAGCCAACCCGGGACAGGGGCCTATAATTCACCCCTCCACTTT.